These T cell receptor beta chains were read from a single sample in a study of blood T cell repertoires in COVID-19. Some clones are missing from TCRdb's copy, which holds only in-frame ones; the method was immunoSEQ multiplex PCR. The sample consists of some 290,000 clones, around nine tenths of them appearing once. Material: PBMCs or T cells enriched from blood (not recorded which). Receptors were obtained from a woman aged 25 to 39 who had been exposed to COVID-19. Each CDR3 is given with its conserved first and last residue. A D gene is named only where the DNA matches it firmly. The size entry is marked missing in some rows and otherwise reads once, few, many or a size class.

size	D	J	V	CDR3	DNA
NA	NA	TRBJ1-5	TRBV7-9	CASSYGTGGQPQHF	TGTGCCAGCAGCTACGGAACAGGCGGCCAGCCCCAGCATTTT
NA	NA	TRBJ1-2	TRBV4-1	CASSQDAGARGYTF	TGCGCCAGCAGCCAAGATGCGGGGGCTAGGGGCTACACCTTC
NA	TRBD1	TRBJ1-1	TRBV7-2	CASSLLTGVGTEAFF	TGTGCCAGCAGCTTACTAACAGGGGTAGGTACTGAAGCTTTCTTT
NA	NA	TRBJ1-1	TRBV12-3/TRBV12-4	CASRALGHTEAFF	TGTGCCAGCAGGGCCCTTGGGCACACTGAAGCTTTCTTT
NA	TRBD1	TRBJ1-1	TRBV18	CASSPRTGRGTEAFF	TGTGCCAGCTCACCCCGGACAGGACGTGGGACTGAAGCTTTCTTT
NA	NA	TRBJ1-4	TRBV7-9	CASSLMGGINEKLFF	TGTGCCAGCAGCTTGATGGGGGGGATTAATGAAAAACTGTTTTTT
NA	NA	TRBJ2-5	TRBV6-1	CASSETRGGETQYF	TGTGCCAGCAGTGAAACCAGGGGTGGGGAGACCCAGTACTTC
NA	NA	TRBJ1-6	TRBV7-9	CASSRQGSSSYNSPLHF	TGTGCCAGCAGCCGTCAGGGCTCCAGCTCCTATAATTCACCCCTCCACTTT
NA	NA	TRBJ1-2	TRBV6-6	CASMRDLANYGYTF	TGTGCCAGCATGAGGGACTTAGCTAACTATGGCTACACCTTC
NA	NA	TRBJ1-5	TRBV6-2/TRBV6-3	CASSYLTSGGNQPQHF	TGTGCCAGCAGTTACTTGACCTCAGGGGGCAATCAGCCCCAGCATTTT
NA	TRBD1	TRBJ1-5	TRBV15	CATSTNRGPGQPQHF	TGTGCCACCAGCACCAACAGGGGGCCGGGTCAGCCCCAGCATTTT
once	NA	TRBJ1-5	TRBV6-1	CASSEPLQGLRNQPQHF	TGTGCCAGCAGTGAACCTCTTCAGGGGCTCCGCAATCAGCCCCAGCATTTT
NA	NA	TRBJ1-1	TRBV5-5	CASSSLLRPGEGGTEAFF	TGTGCCAGCAGCTCTCTCCTTCGACCAGGGGAAGGTGGCACTGAAGCTTTCTTT
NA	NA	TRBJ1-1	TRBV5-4	CASSFQVQGYMNTEAFF	TGTGCCAGCAGCTTCCAAGTACAGGGCTACATGAACACTGAAGCTTTCTTT
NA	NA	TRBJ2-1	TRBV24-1	CATSDFRGDPEMNEQFF	TGTGCCACCAGTGATTTTCGCGGGGACCCAGAAATGAATGAGCAGTTCTTC
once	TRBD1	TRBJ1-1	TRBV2	CASSADRDLRGAFF	TGTGCCAGCAGTGCGGACAGAGACCTCAGGGGGGCTTTCTTT
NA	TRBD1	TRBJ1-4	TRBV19	CASSKGTAAINEKLFF	TGTGCCAGTAGTAAAGGGACAGCGGCTATAAATGAAAAACTGTTTTTT
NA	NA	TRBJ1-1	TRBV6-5	CASSYNPLLRGFQAFF	TGTGCCAGCAGTTACAACCCTTTGTTAAGGGGATTCCAAGCTTTCTTT
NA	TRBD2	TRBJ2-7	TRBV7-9	CASSSAGAYEQYF	TGTGCCAGCAGCTCGGCGGGGGCCTACGAGCAGTACTTC
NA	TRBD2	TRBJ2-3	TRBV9	CASSPKMGGGITDTQYF	TGTGCCAGCAGCCCGAAAATGGGCGGGGGAATCACAGATACGCAGTATTTT